This note documents a single T cell receptor beta chain sequence. What it binds is unknown. The data were obtained in a study of STAT3 mutations in large granular lymphocyte leukemia. Findings of the study overall: Clonal expansion was inferred from samples taken at other timepoints. Some patients had dominant TCR clones larger than their STAT3 mutant burden. TCR clonotype switching after therapy occurred in about 30% of the 18 patients. Every T-cell large granular lymphocyte leukemia patient had at least one immunodominant TCR beta clonotype. Sampling intervals varied between patients and samples.

Germline lookup yields CDR1 MNHEY and CDR2 SMNVEV (reference sequence). The V and J ends lost 2 bases and 0 bases respectively, with 5 bases between them. This CDR3 spans 14 amino acids. Assay: immunoSEQ multiplex PCR; the TCRdb copy retains only in-frame clones and omits some. The table lists about 2,000 clones, 25% to 35% of them singletons. The chain carries TRBV27 and TRBJ1-5; D gene ambiguous. Input material: peripheral blood mononuclear cells. The sequence was collected from a male patient aged 50 or older with T-cell large granular lymphocyte leukemia. Some clones in this sample may be carry-over from other donors' samples. CDR3 bases: TGTGCCAGCAGTTTAATAGATAGCAATCAGCCCCAGCATTTT. It specifies CASSLIDSNQPQHF.